This TCR beta chain was identified during a study of CD4 T cells in relation to SARS-CoV-2 and coronaviruses. CD4+ T cells from unexposed donors were obtained before the COVID-19 pandemic (2011-2018). Data came from immunoSEQ multiplex PCR; TCRdb stores just in-frame clones and leaves some out. This sample has tens of thousands of clones, with approximately 95% found just once. This CDR3 contains 13 residues. CDR1 LNHDA and CDR2 SQIVND come from the germline V gene (reference sequence). The V gene end was trimmed by 7 bases and the J gene end by 6 bases; junction bases not matched to a gene: 6. The chain combines TRBV19 with TRBJ1-5; 7 bases line up with TRBD1. The source material was naive CD4+ T cells from PBMCs. The subset here: naive CD4+ T cells isolated by negative enrichment. The sequence derives from a human donor in good health. CDR3 loop: CASTEQGIQPQHF. As DNA, the CDR3 is TGTGCCAGTACCGAACAGGGGATTCAGCCCCAGCATTTT.